This T cell receptor beta chain was retrieved from a study of T cell clonality in common variable immunodeficiency. Findings and caveats of the study: Repertoire-complication correlations in CVID were limited by patient heterogeneity.

Sequencing input was equivalent genomic DNA from CVID and controls. Profiling relied on immunoSEQ multiplex PCR, and the TCRdb table lists in-frame clones only, not all of them. This sample carries tens of thousands of clones and no singletons, and roughly 3.2% goes to the top ten. This clone was counted ten times or more. No antigen is known for it. The read finishes 3 residues shy of the CDR3 end, and the germline J gene is used to complete it. V shed 3 bases, J shed 2 bases, and the junction held 6 bases outside the gene matches. The CDR3 extends over 15 amino acids. Germline CDR1 is ENHRY and CDR2 is SYGVKD.

The material sequenced was peripheral blood mononuclear cells. The V gene is TRBV10-3, the J gene TRBJ1-2, with 7 bases matching TRBD1. The clonotype originates from a person between 18 and 69 years old in good health. The CDR3 here is CAISDTGQPNYGYTF. CDR3 bases read: TGTGCCATCAGTGACACGGGACAGCCGAACTATGGC.